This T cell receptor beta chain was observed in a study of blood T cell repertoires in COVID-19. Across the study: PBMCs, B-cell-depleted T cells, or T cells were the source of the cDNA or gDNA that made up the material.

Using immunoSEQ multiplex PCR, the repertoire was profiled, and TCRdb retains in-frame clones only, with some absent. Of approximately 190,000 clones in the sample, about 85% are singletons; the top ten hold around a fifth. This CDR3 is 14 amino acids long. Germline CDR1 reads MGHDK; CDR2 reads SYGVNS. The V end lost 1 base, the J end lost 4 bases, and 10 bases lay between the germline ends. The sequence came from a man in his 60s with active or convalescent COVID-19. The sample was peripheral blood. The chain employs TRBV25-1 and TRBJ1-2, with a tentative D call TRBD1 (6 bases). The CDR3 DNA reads TGTGCCAGCAGTGAATCCGGGGGGGCCTATGGCTACACCTTC. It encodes CASSESGGAYGYTF.